This T cell receptor beta chain was sequenced for a study of shared clonotypes between healthy human individuals. Clones were read by immunoSEQ multiplex PCR, and TCRdb kept only the in-frame ones, dropping some. This table holds around 1,900,000 clones, approximately 92% found once. General observations from the study: Clonotype sharing among the donors was expected to vary with sequencing depth.

This clone was recorded only once. Its specificity is unknown. This CDR3 has 15 amino acids. Germline loops: CDR1 LNHDA, CDR2 SQIVND (reference sequence). Trimming took 5 bases from V and 2 from J, leaving 15 bases between them. Positive CCR7 selection of CD45RO-negative cells yielded the naive CD8 cells, and terminally differentiated effector memory CD45RA+ cells were excluded. Each sample came from a Caucasian adult donor living in Nashville, Tennessee. The chain has TRBV19 and TRBJ2-5, with D unclear. Sequencing input: naive CD8+ T cells from PBMCs. The clonotype comes from a man younger than 35 in good health. Some clones in this sample may be carry-over from other donors' samples. CDR3 bases: TGTGCCAGTAGTCGGGTGGTGGCTAGGCAAGAGACCCAGTACTTC. Translated: CASSRVVARQETQYF.